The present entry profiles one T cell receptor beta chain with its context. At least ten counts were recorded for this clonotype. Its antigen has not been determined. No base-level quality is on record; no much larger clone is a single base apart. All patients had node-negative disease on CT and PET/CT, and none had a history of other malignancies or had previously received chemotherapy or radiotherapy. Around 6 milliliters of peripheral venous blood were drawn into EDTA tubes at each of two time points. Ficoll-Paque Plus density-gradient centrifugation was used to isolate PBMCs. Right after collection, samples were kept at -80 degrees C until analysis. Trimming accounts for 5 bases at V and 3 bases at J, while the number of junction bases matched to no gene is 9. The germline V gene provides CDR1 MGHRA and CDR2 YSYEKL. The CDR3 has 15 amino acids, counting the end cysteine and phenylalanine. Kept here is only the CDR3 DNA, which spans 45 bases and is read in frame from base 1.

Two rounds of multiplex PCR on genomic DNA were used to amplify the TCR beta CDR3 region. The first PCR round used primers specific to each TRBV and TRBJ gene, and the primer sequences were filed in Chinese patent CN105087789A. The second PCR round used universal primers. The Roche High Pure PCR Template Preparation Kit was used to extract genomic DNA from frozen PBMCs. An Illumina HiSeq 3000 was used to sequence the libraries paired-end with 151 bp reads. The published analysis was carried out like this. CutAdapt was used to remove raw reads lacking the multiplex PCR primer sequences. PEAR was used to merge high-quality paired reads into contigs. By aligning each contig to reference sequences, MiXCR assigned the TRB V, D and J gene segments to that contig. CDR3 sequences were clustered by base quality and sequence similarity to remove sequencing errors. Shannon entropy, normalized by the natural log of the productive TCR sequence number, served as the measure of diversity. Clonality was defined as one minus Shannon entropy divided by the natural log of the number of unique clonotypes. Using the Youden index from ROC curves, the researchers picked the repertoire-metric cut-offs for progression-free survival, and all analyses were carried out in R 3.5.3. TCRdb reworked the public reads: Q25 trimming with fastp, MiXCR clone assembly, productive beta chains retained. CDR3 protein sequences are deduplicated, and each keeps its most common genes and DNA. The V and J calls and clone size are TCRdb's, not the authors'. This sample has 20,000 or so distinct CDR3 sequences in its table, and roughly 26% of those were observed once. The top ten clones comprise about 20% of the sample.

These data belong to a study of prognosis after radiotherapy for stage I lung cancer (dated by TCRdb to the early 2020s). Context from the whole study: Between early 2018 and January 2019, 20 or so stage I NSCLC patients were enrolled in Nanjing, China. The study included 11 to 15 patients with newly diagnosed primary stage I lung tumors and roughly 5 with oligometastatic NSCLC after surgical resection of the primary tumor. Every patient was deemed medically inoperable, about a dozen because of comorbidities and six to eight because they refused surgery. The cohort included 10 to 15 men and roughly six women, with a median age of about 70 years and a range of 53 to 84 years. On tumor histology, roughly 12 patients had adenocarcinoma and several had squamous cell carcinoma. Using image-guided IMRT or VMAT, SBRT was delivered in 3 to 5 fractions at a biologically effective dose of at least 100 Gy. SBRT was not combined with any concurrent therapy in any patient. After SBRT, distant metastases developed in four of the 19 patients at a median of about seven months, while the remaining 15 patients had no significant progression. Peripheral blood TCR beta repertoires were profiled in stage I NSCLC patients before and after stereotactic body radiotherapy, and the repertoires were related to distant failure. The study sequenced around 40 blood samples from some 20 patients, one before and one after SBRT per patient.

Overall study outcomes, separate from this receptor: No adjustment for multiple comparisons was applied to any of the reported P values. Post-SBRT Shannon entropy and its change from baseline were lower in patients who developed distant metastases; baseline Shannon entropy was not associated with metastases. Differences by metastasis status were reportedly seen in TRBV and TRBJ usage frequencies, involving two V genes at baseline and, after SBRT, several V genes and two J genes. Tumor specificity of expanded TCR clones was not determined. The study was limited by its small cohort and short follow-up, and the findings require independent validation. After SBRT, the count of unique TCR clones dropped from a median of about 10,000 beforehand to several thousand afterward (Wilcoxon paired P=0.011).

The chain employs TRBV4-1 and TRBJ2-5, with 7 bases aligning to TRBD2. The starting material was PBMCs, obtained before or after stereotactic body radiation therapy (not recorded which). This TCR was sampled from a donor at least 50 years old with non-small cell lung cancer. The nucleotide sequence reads TGCGCCAGCAGCGACACTAGCGATCCTGAAGAGACCCAGTACTTC. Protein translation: CASSDTSDPEETQYF.